This T cell receptor (beta chain) was found in a study of OX40 agonist ivuxolimab in advanced cancers. Study context: Ivuxolimab, an antibody that agonizes OX40 (CD134), was administered to the patients. General study points: It was also the case that some nonresponders had low normalized T-cell clonal expansion.

Notes on this clone: Its antigen is as yet unknown.

V lost 3 bases, J lost 6 bases, and 20 bases lay in between. The CDR3 is made up of 16 amino acids. The germline gives CDR1 MGHRA, CDR2 YSYEKL. The assay was immunoSEQ multiplex PCR, and TCRdb's table has in-frame clones only and misses some. The data contain about 40,000 clones, roughly 82% of them seen just once; the ten biggest clones take up under 2%. This specimen was CD4+ or CD8+ T cells sorted from blood, taken in a trial of the OX40 agonist ivuxolimab. The TCR comes from an adult with an advanced solid tumor such as melanoma, head and neck, liver or kidney cancer. V and J are TRBV4-1 and TRBJ1-1; D call uncertain. The CDR3 nucleotides are TGCGCCAGCAGCCAGTCATGGACGGATGAGACCTCTGAAGCTTTCTTT. It yields the protein CASSQSWTDETSEAFF.